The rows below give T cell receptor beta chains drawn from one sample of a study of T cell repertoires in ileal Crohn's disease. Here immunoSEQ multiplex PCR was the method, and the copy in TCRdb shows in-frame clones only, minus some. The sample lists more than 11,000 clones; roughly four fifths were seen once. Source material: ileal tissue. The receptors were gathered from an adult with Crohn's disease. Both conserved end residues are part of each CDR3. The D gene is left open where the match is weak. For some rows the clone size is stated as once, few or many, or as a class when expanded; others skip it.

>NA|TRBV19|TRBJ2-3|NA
CASSPGSRTDTQYF
TGTGCCAGTAGTCCGGGGTCCCGCACAGATACGCAGTATTTT
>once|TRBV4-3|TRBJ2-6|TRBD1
CASSRHGVGQGVSGANVLTF
TGCGCCAGCAGCCGCCACGGGGTGGGACAGGGAGTCTCTGGGGCCAACGTCCTGACTTTC
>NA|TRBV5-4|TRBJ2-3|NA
CASSPPQGTDTQYF
TGTGCCAGCAGCCCGCCACAAGGCACAGATACGCAGTATTTT
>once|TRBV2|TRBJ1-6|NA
CASSDGGGYNSPLHF
TGTGCCAGCAGTGACGGGGGAGGCTATAATTCACCCCTCCACTTT
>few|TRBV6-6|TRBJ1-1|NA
CASSYSGGTEAFF
TGTGCCAGCAGTTACTCAGGGGGCACTGAAGCTTTCTTT
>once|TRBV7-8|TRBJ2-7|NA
CASSPSLLNYEQYF
TGTGCCAGCAGCCCTTCGCTTCTAAACTACGAGCAGTACTTC
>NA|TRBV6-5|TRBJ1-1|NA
CASSYPGIPEAFF
TGTGCCAGCAGTTACCCCGGTATCCCTGAAGCTTTCTTT
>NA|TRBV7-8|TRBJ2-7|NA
CASSLQESSYEQYF
TGTGCCAGCAGCTTACAGGAAAGCTCCTACGAGCAGTACTTC
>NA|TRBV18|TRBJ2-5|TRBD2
CASSLGTSGQETQYF
TGTGCCAGCTCCCTAGGGACTAGCGGCCAAGAGACCCAGTACTTC
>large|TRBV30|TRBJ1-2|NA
CAWSVPPGLGYTF
TGTGCCTGGAGTGTCCCACCAGGCCTCGGCTACACCTTC
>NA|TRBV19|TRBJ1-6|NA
CASSPSTRNNSPLHF
TGTGCCAGTAGTCCCTCGACTCGGAATAATTCACCCCTCCACTTT
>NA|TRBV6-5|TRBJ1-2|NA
CASRAGAGYTF
TGTGCCAGCAGGGCAGGGGCCGGCTACACCTTC
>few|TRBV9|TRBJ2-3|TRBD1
CASSVQGAATDTQYF
TGTGCCAGCAGCGTCCAGGGGGCGGCCACAGATACGCAGTATTTT
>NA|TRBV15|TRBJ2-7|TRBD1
CATSRDQMGQGYEQYF
TGTGCCACCAGCAGAGATCAAATGGGACAGGGGTACGAGCAGTACTTC
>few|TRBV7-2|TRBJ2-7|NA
CASSPRDTRGHEQYF
TGTGCCAGCAGCCCAAGGGACACCCGAGGCCACGAGCAGTACTTC
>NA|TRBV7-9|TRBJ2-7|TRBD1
CASSQGRQGNSYEQYF
TGCGCCAGCAGCCAAGGAAGACAGGGGAACTCCTACGAGCAGTACTTC
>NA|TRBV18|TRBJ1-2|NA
CASSPPGLRGYTF
TGTGCCAGCTCACCACCGGGGCTAAGGGGCTACACCTTC
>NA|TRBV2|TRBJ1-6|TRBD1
CASRAGTGETPLHF
TGTGCCAGCAGGGCCGGGACAGGGGAAACACCCCTCCACTTT
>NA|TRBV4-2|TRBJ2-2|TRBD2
CASSRASGGPNTGELFF
TGTGCCAGCAGCCGAGCTAGCGGGGGTCCTAACACCGGGGAGCTGTTTTTT
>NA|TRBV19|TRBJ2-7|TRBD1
CASTGTGRNEQYF
TGTGCCAGCACCGGGACAGGGCGCAACGAGCAGTACTTC
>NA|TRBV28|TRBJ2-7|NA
CASSFFLEQYF
TGTGCCAGCAGTTTTTTTCTCGAGCAGTACTTC
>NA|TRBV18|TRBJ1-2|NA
CASSPDTASVGYTF
TGTGCCAGCTCACCTGACACCGCCTCGGTCGGCTACACCTTC
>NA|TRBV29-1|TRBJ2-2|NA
CSVLAVSTGELFF
TGCAGCGTGCTGGCGGTGAGCACCGGGGAGCTGTTTTTT
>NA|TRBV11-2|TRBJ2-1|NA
CASSPAGGWSSYNEQFF
TGTGCCAGCAGCCCAGCTGGCGGGTGGAGCTCCTACAATGAGCAGTTCTTC
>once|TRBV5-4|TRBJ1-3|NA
CASSLDRVFGNTIYF
TGTGCCAGCAGCTTGGACAGAGTCTTTGGAAACACCATATATTTT
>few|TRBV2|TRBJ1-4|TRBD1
CASSEQGAGEKLFF
TGTGCCAGCAGTGAACAGGGGGCAGGGGAAAAACTGTTTTTT
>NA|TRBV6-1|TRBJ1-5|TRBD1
CASTSYRGLGQPQHF
TGTGCCAGCACATCGTACAGGGGGTTAGGTCAGCCCCAGCATTTT
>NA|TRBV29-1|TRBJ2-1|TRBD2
CSVDRAGGPNEQFF
TGCAGCGTTGATCGCGCGGGGGGGCCTAATGAGCAGTTCTTC
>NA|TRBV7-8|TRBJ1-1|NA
CASSSSSRRAEAFF
TGTGCCAGCAGCTCCAGCTCTCGGAGGGCTGAAGCTTTCTTT
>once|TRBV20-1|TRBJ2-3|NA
CSPRTGDTQYF
TGCAGCCCAAGAACTGGAGATACGCAGTATTTT
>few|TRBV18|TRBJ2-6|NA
CASSPVWNPGGSGANVLTF
TGTGCCAGCTCACCCGTATGGAACCCAGGAGGTTCTGGGGCCAACGTCCTGACTTTC
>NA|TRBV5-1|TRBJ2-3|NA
CASSLEPGGTDTQYF
TGCGCCAGCAGCTTGGAGCCAGGGGGCACAGATACGCAGTATTTT
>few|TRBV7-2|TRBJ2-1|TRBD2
CASSLSRGGYNEQFF
TGTGCCAGCAGCTTATCGCGGGGGGGTTACAATGAGCAGTTCTTC
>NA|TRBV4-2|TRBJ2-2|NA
CASSRISVGGQGGELFF
TGTGCCAGCAGCCGAATATCAGTGGGGGGGCAGGGCGGGGAGCTGTTTTTT
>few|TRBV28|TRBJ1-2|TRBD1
CASMGGTGGAGGYTF
TGTGCCAGCATGGGTGGGACAGGGGGCGCGGGAGGCTACACCTTC
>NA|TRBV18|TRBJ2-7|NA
CASSPRVGGSYEQYF
TGTGCCAGCTCACCACGCGTAGGGGGAAGCTACGAGCAGTACTTC
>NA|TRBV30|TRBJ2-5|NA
CAWVRGKGFQETQYF
TGTGCCTGGGTCCGGGGAAAAGGCTTCCAAGAGACCCAGTACTTC